These 27 T cell receptor beta chains were sequenced from one sample in a study of T-cell memory formation after mild COVID-19. Using its own MiXCR run on the 5' RACE reads, TCRdb lists one record per CDR3 protein. The table has some 410,000 distinct CDR3 sequences, roughly a quarter seen once. The sequenced sample consisted of PBMCs or a T cell subset sorted from them (not recorded which). The receptors derive from an adult woman who had mild COVID-19 (a few samples of this study predate the infection). Cell type and time point are not known.

V is TRBV7-6 and J is TRBJ1-1, with unresolved D. Germline V gives CDR1 SGHVS, CDR2 FNYEAQ. V was cut by 0 bases and J by 4 bases, with 9 bases left in between. The CDR3 sequence is 14 residues long. CDR3 nucleotides: TGTGCCAGCAGCTTAGCGCTTGGAGGCACTGAAGCTTTCTTT. Translated: CASSLALGGTEAFF.

The chain links TRBV6-2 or TRBV6-3 to TRBJ2-1; D possibly uses TRBD1 or TRBD2 (5 bases each). The CDR3 loop spans 17 amino acids. CDR1 and CDR2 (germline): MNHEY, SVGEGT. V lost 8 bases, J lost 1 base, and 21 bases lay in between. CDR3 DNA: TGTGCCAGCCGGCGGGCAGGGACGGGTCGGTCCTACAATGAGCAGTTCTTC. This sequence encodes CASRRAGTGRSYNEQFF.

The genes are TRBV7-8 and TRBJ2-3; tentative D call: TRBD1 (5 bases). Germline lookup yields CDR1 SGHVS and CDR2 FQNEAQ. The ends were cut back, 2 bases at V and 4 bases at J, with 16 bases in the middle. The length of the CDR3 is 16 residues. The CDR3 DNA is TGTGCCAGCAGCTTAATCAGGGCCAGGAGTTCAGATACGCAGTATTTT. Translation: CASSLIRARSSDTQYF. The variable domain in full, completed from reference TRBV7-8 and TRBJ2-3, reads GAGVSQSPRYKVAKRGQDVALRCDPISGHVSLFWYQQALGQGPEFLTYFQNEAQLDKSGLPSDRFFAERPEGSVSTLKIQRTQQEDSAVYLCASSLIRARSSDTQYFGPGTRLTVL.

The chain recombines TRBV5-1 with TRBJ2-7; the match to TRBD2 covers 12 bases. CDR1 and CDR2 (germline): SGHRS, YFSETQ. Unmatched junction bases numbered 6, after V lost 3 bases and J lost 5 bases. The CDR3 consists of 15 residues. This CDR3 reads CASSSGLAGPHEQYF. DNA for the CDR3: TGCGCCAGCAGCTCCGGACTAGCGGGACCCCACGAGCAGTACTTC.

This clonotype showed up just a few times. V is TRBV5-6 and J is TRBJ1-1; perhaps TRBD1 as D (6 bases). Germline CDR1 reads SGHDT; CDR2 reads YYEEEE. V was cut by 4 bases and J by 11 bases, with 18 bases left in between. This CDR3 has 13 residues. The CDR3 nucleotides read TGTGCCAGCAGCGAACCACGGACAGTGGGCGCTTTCTTT. Translation: CASSEPRTVGAFF.

The chain employs TRBV10-3 and TRBJ2-7; TRBD2 agrees at 10 bases. Germline CDR1 reads ENHRY; CDR2 reads SYGVKD. The CDR3 length is 16 residues. J lost 3 bases, V lost 2 bases, and 7 bases had no gene match. CDR3 sequence (DNA): TGTGCCATCAGTGAGCCGACTAGCGGGCGGGGCTACGAGCAGTACTTC. This translates into CAISEPTSGRGYEQYF.

V is TRBV4-2 and J is TRBJ2-1; the match to TRBD2 covers 7 bases. Germline V gene sequence: CDR1 LGHNA, CDR2 YNFKEQ. V lost 3 bases, J lost 1 base, and 3 bases stayed unmatched. This CDR3 region has 15 residues. The CDR3 spells CASSQNSGSYNEQFF. CDR3 sequence (DNA): TGTGCCAGCAGCCAGAATAGCGGGTCCTACAATGAGCAGTTCTTC.

A few counts support this clonotype. The chain uses TRBV5-1 and TRBJ1-1; the D is unclear. This CDR3 has 13 amino acids. Germline V gene sequence: CDR1 SGHRS, CDR2 YFSETQ. The V gene lost 4 bases and the J gene lost 3 bases, with 10 bases spanning the gap. CDR3 residues: CASSITRDTEAFF. The CDR3 DNA follows: TGCGCCAGCAGCATTACAAGGGACACTGAAGCTTTCTTT.

The chain has TRBV24-1 and TRBJ2-1, with 7 bases that match TRBD2. CDR3 length equals 15 residues. V was clipped by 6 bases and J by 5 bases; unmatched bases: 9. Germline values: CDR1 KGHDR, CDR2 SFDVKD. The CDR3 loop is CATSSAGDYHNEQFF. The CDR3 DNA reads TGTGCCACCAGTAGCGCCGGGGACTACCACAATGAGCAGTTCTTC.

The V call is TRBV18, the J call TRBJ2-7; no clear D. Germline CDR1 is KGHSH and CDR2 is LQKENI. Trimming took 2 bases from V and 3 from J, leaving 14 bases between them. The CDR3 has 15 amino acids. The CDR3 bases are TGTGCCAGCTCACCAGGTCAGTCCTCCAACTACGAGCAGTACTTC. Its translation is CASSPGQSSNYEQYF. Drawing the rest from reference TRBV18 and TRBJ2-7, the complete variable domain is NAGVMQNPRHLVRRRGQEARLRCSPMKGHSHVYWYRQLPEEGLKFMVYLQKENIIDESGMPKERFSAEFPKEGPSILRIQQVVRGDSAAYFCASSPGQSSNYEQYFGPGTRLTVT.

This clonotype occurred a few times. The chain uses TRBV11-2 and TRBJ1-1; D remains unclear. CDR1 is SGHAT and CDR2 is FQNNGV in the germline V gene. Trimming shortened V by 5 bases and J by 5 bases, and 18 bases separated the two germline ends. The CDR3 extends over 15 amino acids. Here the CDR3 reads CASSPAKGRITEAFF. The DNA of the CDR3 is TGTGCCAGCAGCCCCGCGAAGGGTAGGATAACTGAAGCTTTCTTT.

In its sample, this clonotype was seen a few times. The chain joins TRBV3-1 to TRBJ2-5, with D perhaps TRBD1 (5 bases). This CDR3 is built from 13 residues. CDR1 LGHDT and CDR2 YNNKEL come from the germline V gene (reference sequence). V was pared by 4 bases and J by 4 bases, with 10 bases between. The CDR3 DNA reads as TGTGCCAGCAGCCCCCGACAGTCAGAGACCCAGTACTTC. Translated, it gives CASSPRQSETQYF.

The genes are TRBV4-1 and TRBJ1-2, with D unclear. This CDR3 contains 16 residues. The germline CDR1 and CDR2 sequences are MGHRA and YSYEKL. Trimming left V 5 bases short and J 1 base short, with 17 bases between. The CDR3 DNA sequence: TGCGCCAGCAGCGTTCGAGAGACTGACCGTAACTATGGCTACACCTTC. Protein: CASSVRETDRNYGYTF.

The chain has TRBV20-1 and TRBJ1-5; TRBD1 matches at 8 bases. Per germline, CDR1 DFQATT and CDR2 SNEGSKA (reference sequence). After removal of 2 bases from V and 2 bases from J, the junction contained 8 bases not matched to a gene. This CDR3 spans 16 amino acids. The CDR3 reads CSARRQGAPGNQPQHF. The DNA for the CDR3 is TGCAGTGCTAGAAGGCAGGGGGCGCCTGGCAATCAGCCCCAGCATTTT.

This clonotype was observed a handful of times. This chain joins TRBV18 and TRBJ1-5; 9 bases map to TRBD1. V was pared by 3 bases and J by 4 bases, with 4 bases of the junction left unmatched. The CDR3 is 15 amino acids. In germline, CDR1 is KGHSH, CDR2 LQKENI. This CDR3 reads CASSPGQGVNQPQHF. CDR3 sequence (DNA): TGTGCCAGCTCACCGGGACAGGGTGTGAATCAGCCCCAGCATTTT.

This clonotype turned up a few times. The CDR3 spells CASSPTEVSYNEQFF. Here the CDR3 DNA reads TGTGCCAGCAGCCCGACTGAAGTTAGCTACAATGAGCAGTTCTTC. This rearrangement joins TRBV4-2 to TRBJ2-1; D is unclear. The CDR3 is made up of 15 amino acids. Germline V gene lookup returns CDR1 LGHNA and CDR2 YNFKEQ. The V end lost 4 bases, the J end lost 3 bases, and 13 bases lay between the germline ends.

The V and J genes are TRBV15 and TRBJ2-1; 7 nucleotides line up with TRBD2. Trimming took 0 bases from V and 5 from J; bases not matched to a gene: 7. CDR3 length: 16 amino acids. The germline V gene has CDR1 LNHNV and CDR2 YYDKDF (reference sequence). The CDR3 reads CATSRDGASGNNEQFF. In nucleotides, the CDR3 is TGTGCCACCAGCAGAGATGGGGCTAGCGGCAACAATGAGCAGTTCTTC.

This chain joins TRBV12-3 or TRBV12-4 and TRBJ1-5; D gene ambiguous. Trimming took off 6 bases at V and 6 bases at J, with 15 bases between the two ends. This CDR3 comprises 14 residues. This CDR3 is CASSLFGGGQPQHF. The CDR3 DNA reads as TGTGCCAGCAGCCTTTTCGGAGGCGGTCAGCCCCAGCATTTT.

This clonotype was counted between two and nine times. The chain has TRBV7-8 and TRBJ2-1; 12 nucleotides align to TRBD2. Germline assignment: CDR1 SGHVS and CDR2 FQNEAQ. V shed 5 bases and J 12 bases; nucleotides not matched to a gene: 14. The length of the CDR3 is 16 residues. The DNA for the CDR3 is TGTGCCAGCAGCCCACTAGCGGGAGGCCCTCCAGATGGGCAGTTCTTC. Translation gives CASSPLAGGPPDGQFF.

The chain recombines TRBV7-6 with TRBJ1-3; 7 bases fit TRBD1. Trimming at V came to 4 bases and at J to 3 bases, leaving 9 bases not matched to a gene. The germline gives CDR1 SGHVS, CDR2 FNYEAQ. This CDR3 is built from 16 residues. The CDR3 loop is CASSSLTGSGGNTIYF. CDR3 in DNA: TGTGCCAGCAGCTCACTGACAGGGTCGGGTGGAAACACCATATATTTT.

V and J are TRBV7-2 and TRBJ2-7, with 10 nucleotides matching TRBD2. Unmatched junction bases numbered 9, after V lost 6 bases and J lost 7 bases. Germline CDR1 and CDR2: SGHTA and FQGNSA. This CDR3 is 14 amino acids long. The CDR3 DNA is TGTGCCAGCAGTTCCACTAGCGGGGTTGGTGAGCAGTACTTC. It codes for CASSSTSGVGEQYF.

This clonotype came up many times. This CDR3 is CASSPRLAGGRGELFF. CDR3 in DNA: TGTGCCAGCAGTCCGAGACTAGCGGGGGGCCGGGGGGAGCTGTTTTTT. The V call is TRBV12-3 or TRBV12-4, the J call TRBJ2-2; 13 bases are a match to TRBD2. The CDR3 is 16 residues long. After removal of 5 bases from V and 8 bases from J, the junction contained 8 bases not matched to a gene.

The V and J genes are TRBV5-4 and TRBJ2-7; 10 positions match TRBD1. The V gene's germline CDR1 is SGHNT and CDR2 YYREEE (reference sequence). The CDR3 has 15 residues. V was clipped by 8 bases and J by 2 bases; unmatched bases: 10. The DNA for the CDR3 is TGTGCCAGTGGCCAGGCGGGACAGGGGCCCTACGAGCAGTACTTC. Encoded protein: CASGQAGQGPYEQYF.

The rearrangement links TRBV29-1 to TRBJ2-1; 7 nucleotides agree with TRBD1. V was pared by 7 bases and J by 0 bases, with 6 bases of the junction left unmatched. The CDR3 has 14 amino acids. Germline V gene lookup returns CDR1 SQVTM and CDR2 ANQGSEA. This chain's CDR3 is CSAGRQGSYNEQFF. The CDR3 DNA reads as TGCAGCGCGGGTAGACAGGGCTCCTACAATGAGCAGTTCTTC.

This chain joins TRBV2 and TRBJ1-1; D unresolved. The germline gives CDR1 SNHLY, CDR2 FYNNEI. The CDR3 has 14 amino acids. The V and J ends lost 3 bases and 2 bases respectively, with 10 bases between them. The CDR3 reads CASSESHPNTEAFF. In nucleotides, the CDR3 is TGTGCCAGCAGTGAGAGCCACCCCAACACTGAAGCTTTCTTT.

This clonotype occurred a few times. The chain joins TRBV27 to TRBJ2-7; no firm D call. The CDR3 has 14 residues. The V end was cut by 5 bases, the J end by 5 bases, with 16 bases between. Germline CDR1 MNHEY, CDR2 SMNVEV (reference sequence). The CDR3 protein is CASSPFKTRNEQYF. CDR3 coding DNA: TGTGCCAGCAGTCCATTTAAAACGCGAAACGAGCAGTACTTC.

The chain is built from TRBV20-1 and TRBJ2-3; 11 bases align to TRBD2. The CDR3 has 17 amino acids. Germline CDR1 reads DFQATT; CDR2 reads SNEGSKA (reference sequence). Trimming cost V 0 bases and J 2 bases; bases outside gene matches: 7. CDR3 coding DNA: TGCAGTGCTAGAGAACCCGGGACTAGCGGACACACAGATACGCAGTATTTT. Protein product: CSAREPGTSGHTDTQYF.